A selection of T cell receptor beta chains follows, all from one sample in a study of shared clonotypes between healthy human individuals. Clones were read by immunoSEQ multiplex PCR, and TCRdb kept only the in-frame ones, dropping some. The sample shows 650,000 to 800,000 clones, about 91% of them seen only once. Source material: naive CD8+ T cells sorted from blood. These receptor sequences come from a man aged 25-40 years in good health. CDR3s leave out the opening cysteine and the closing phenylalanine or tryptophan. Expanded clones get a size class; other rows say once, few or many, or leave the size out.

j_call v_call clone_size cdr3_aa
TRBJ2-4 TRBV4-1 NA ASSQGTSGAKNIQY
TRBJ2-4 TRBV28 NA ASTGTGFRSTKNIQY
TRBJ2-5 TRBV6-5 NA ASSPLGETQY
TRBJ1-1 TRBV28 NA ASSITGVPEAF
TRBJ1-2 TRBV4-3 NA ASSFGTADYGYT
TRBJ1-2 TRBV25-1 NA ASSSADGTDGGYT
TRBJ2-7 TRBV21-1 once ASRREGQYEQY
TRBJ2-3 TRBV4-1 NA ASSHLGVPQTSTDTQY
TRBJ1-2 TRBV2 NA ASTPPWGQGLGLVYGYT
TRBJ1-5 TRBV27 NA ASPYWGKGLKSNQPQH
TRBJ2-7 TRBV7-8 NA ASSFGQRTYEQY